This T cell receptor beta chain appears in the sequencing data of a study of vaccination effects on CD4 cells after COVID-19. Isolating CD4+ T cells followed more than 9 days of culture. This individual tested PCR-positive for SARS-CoV-2 infection between March and December 2020. Participants were vaccinated with two doses of either the BNT162b2 or mRNA-1273 vaccine. The method was immunoSEQ multiplex PCR; TCRdb's version includes in-frame clones alone and lacks a portion of them. The repertoire holds tens of thousands of clones, with about 68% as singletons. From germline, CDR1 is SGHRS and CDR2 YFSETQ. The CDR3 is 15 amino acids. V shed 4 bases and J shed 4 bases, with 17 bases lying between them. A note on this clone: Its specificity is not known.

The chain employs TRBV5-1 and TRBJ1-2; D might be TRBD1 (6 bases). The source is a human donor who had a prior SARS-CoV-2 infection. The material sequenced was CD4+ T cells from PBMCs cultured without peptide, taken after COVID-19 vaccination. Written as DNA, the CDR3 is TGCGCCAGCAGCGCGTCAACAGGGTTTGCCTATGGCTACACCTTC. Translating gives CASSASTGFAYGYTF.